These 26 T cell receptor beta chains share one sample of origin, sequenced in a study of T-cell memory formation after mild COVID-19. TCRdb redid the calling of the 5' RACE reads with MiXCR, one entry per CDR3 protein. The sample records roughly 600,000 distinct CDR3 sequences, roughly 18% being singletons. The material sequenced was PBMCs or a T cell subset sorted from them (not recorded which). All receptors come from an adult woman who had mild COVID-19 (a few samples of this study predate the infection). Cell type and time point are not known.

The J gene is TRBJ2-1, the V gene TRBV20-1; 7 bases are a match to TRBD2. The CDR3 sequence is 16 residues long. Losses at the gene ends were 0 bases for V and 6 bases for J; bases not matched to a gene: 11. The germline V gene encodes CDR1 DFQATT and CDR2 SNEGSKA (reference sequence). The CDR3 loop reads CSARDGLAVGPNEQFF. The CDR3 DNA is TGCAGTGCTAGAGATGGGCTAGCGGTGGGGCCCAATGAGCAGTTCTTC.

The chain employs TRBV30 and TRBJ2-7, with D uncertain. Germline CDR1 is GTSNPN and CDR2 is SVGIG (reference sequence). V was cut by 2 bases and J by 4 bases, with 9 bases left in between. The CDR3 runs to 12 residues. The CDR3 region has the DNA TGTGCCTGGAGTTATGGCAGTTACGAGCAGTACTTC. This sequence encodes CAWSYGSYEQYF.

DNA of the CDR3: TGTGCCAGCAGTTACGGGATAGAAAGCTACGAGCAGTACTTC. Its protein is CASSYGIESYEQYF. This chain links TRBV6-2 or TRBV6-3 with TRBJ2-7; no clear D gene. CDR1 is MNHEY and CDR2 is SVGEGT in the germline V gene. The CDR3 consists of 14 residues. V was shortened by 2 bases and J by 3 bases, with 11 bases between the two germline ends.

The V gene is TRBV5-1, the J gene TRBJ2-1; possible D gene TRBD1, 6 bases. Trimming stripped 0 bases from V and 9 bases from J, with 10 bases between. Germline CDR1 and CDR2: SGHRS and YFSETQ. This CDR3 has 13 residues. CDR3 in DNA: TGCGCCAGCAGCTTGGGGGACATAGGTGAGCAGTTCTTC. Protein product: CASSLGDIGEQFF.

This clonotype came up a few times. In nucleotides, the CDR3 is TGCAGTGCTAGAGCCGGGACCTACGAGCAGTACTTC. It translates to CSARAGTYEQYF. This chain connects TRBV20-1 to TRBJ2-7; tentative D call: TRBD2 (5 bases). The CDR3 consists of 12 residues. V was shortened by 1 base and J by 2 bases, with 6 bases between the two germline ends. Germline CDR1 and CDR2: DFQATT and SNEGSKA (reference sequence).

The V and J genes are TRBV12-3 or TRBV12-4 and TRBJ2-6, with TRBD2 matching over 16 bases. This CDR3 has 19 residues. Trimming removed 6 bases from V and 0 bases from J; junction bases left unmatched: 5. DNA of the CDR3: TGTGCCAGCAGGCCGGGACTAGCGGGAGGGGCCTCTGGGGCCAACGTCCTGACTTTC. It encodes CASRPGLAGGASGANVLTF.

This clonotype occurred a few times. V and J are TRBV5-1 and TRBJ2-4; D is unresolved. Trimming left V 5 bases short and J 5 bases short, with 8 bases between. From germline, CDR1 is SGHRS and CDR2 YFSETQ. This CDR3 region has 12 residues. CDR3 sequence (DNA): TGCGCCAGCAGTAGCCCCGAAAACATTCAGTACTTC. Encoded protein: CASSSPENIQYF.

The chain recombines TRBV11-2 with TRBJ2-7; possibly TRBD2 for D (6 bases). Germline assignment: CDR1 SGHAT and CDR2 FQNNGV. The CDR3 contains 13 residues. Trimming left V 5 bases short and J 5 bases short, with 13 bases between. The CDR3 region has the DNA TGTGCCAGCAGCCGTTATCCGGGGGACGAGCAGTACTTC. Its translation: CASSRYPGDEQYF. Drawing the rest from reference TRBV11-2 and TRBJ2-7, the complete variable domain is EAGVAQSPRYKIIEKRQSVAFWCNPISGHATLYWYQQILGQGPKLLIQFQNNGVVDDSQLPKDRFSAERLKGVDSTLKIQPAKLEDSAVYLCASSRYPGDEQYFGPGTRLTVT.

The V call is TRBV7-3, the J call TRBJ1-2, with a possible D match to TRBD1 (5 bases). V dropped 3 bases and J dropped 8 bases, with 19 bases sitting between them. The CDR3 loop spans 15 amino acids. Germline CDR1 reads SGHTA; CDR2 reads FQGTGA. DNA of the CDR3: TGTGCCAGCAGCTTTGCGGGGCGCGGGGCGGGCGGCTACACCTTC. Protein product: CASSFAGRGAGGYTF.

The chain uses TRBV19 and TRBJ1-5; perhaps TRBD1 as D (6 bases). The CDR3 extends over 14 amino acids. Per germline, CDR1 LNHDA and CDR2 SQIVND (reference sequence). The V end lost 5 bases, the J end lost 0 bases, and 8 bases lay between the germline ends. The CDR3 reads CASSWGHSNQPQHF. CDR3 bases: TGTGCCAGTAGTTGGGGGCATAGCAATCAGCCCCAGCATTTT.

This clonotype was counted a few times. This sequence joins TRBV7-9 and TRBJ1-5; D possibly corresponds to TRBD1 (5 bases). The CDR3 is made up of 14 amino acids. V was clipped by 5 bases and J by 3 bases, with 11 bases between them. The germline V gene has CDR1 SEHNR and CDR2 FQNEAQ (reference sequence). The CDR3 DNA sequence: TGTGCCAGCAGCCAGGGTGGGAACAATCAGCCCCAGCATTTT. This codes for CASSQGGNNQPQHF.

This chain links TRBV20-1 with TRBJ2-1; TRBD2 agrees at 10 bases. The V gene's germline CDR1 is DFQATT and CDR2 SNEGSKA (reference sequence). The CDR3 has 16 amino acids. Trimming removed 7 bases from V and 0 bases from J; junction bases left unmatched: 9. In nucleotides, the CDR3 is TGCAGTGGTGATAGCGGGAGGAAAAGCTCCTACAATGAGCAGTTCTTC. Amino acid sequence: CSGDSGRKSSYNEQFF.

This clonotype has ten or more counts. CDR3 DNA sequence: TGTGCCAGCAGTTACCGGGACGGGAACACTGAAGCTTTCTTT. This translates into CASSYRDGNTEAFF. The V call is TRBV7-8, the J call TRBJ1-1; possibly TRBD1 for D (5 bases). Germline CDR1 SGHVS, CDR2 FQNEAQ. V was pared by 6 bases and J by 1 base, with 12 bases between. The CDR3 has 14 amino acids.

This clonotype was recorded a few times. The chain carries TRBV7-3 and TRBJ2-5, with 8 bases matching TRBD2. The J segment lost 4 bases and the V segment lost 5 bases, leaving 9 bases of the junction unmatched. Germline V lookup: CDR1 SGHTA, CDR2 FQGTGA. This CDR3 is built from 15 residues. DNA for the CDR3: TGTGCCAGCAGCGTAGGGAATGCGGGAGGAGAGACCCAGTACTTC. Its protein is CASSVGNAGGETQYF.

This clonotype has more than one count but fewer than ten. CDR3 DNA: TGCAGCGTGAGGACAGGGGCGCCCTACGAGCAGTACTTC. It translates to CSVRTGAPYEQYF. This rearrangement joins TRBV29-1 to TRBJ2-7; 9 positions match TRBD1. In germline, CDR1 is SQVTM, CDR2 ANQGSEA. V was pared by 6 bases and J by 2 bases, with 5 bases of the junction left unmatched. The CDR3 is 13 residues long.

The V call is TRBV7-8, the J call TRBJ2-1; tentative D call: TRBD2 (5 bases). CDR3 length: 15 residues. The V gene lost 6 bases and the J gene lost 0 bases, with 12 bases spanning the gap. Germline assignment: CDR1 SGHVS and CDR2 FQNEAQ. The CDR3: CASRHLGSSYNEQFF. The CDR3 DNA is TGTGCCAGCAGACACTTGGGGAGCTCCTACAATGAGCAGTTCTTC.

This clonotype has more than one count but fewer than ten. This rearrangement joins TRBV25-1 to TRBJ1-4, with D unresolved. The CDR3 sequence is 14 residues long. V shed 5 bases and J shed 5 bases, with 12 bases lying between them. CDR1 MGHDK and CDR2 SYGVNS come from the germline V gene. The CDR3 loop reads CASSRPPENEKLFF. Written as DNA, the CDR3 is TGTGCCAGCAGTCGCCCCCCGGAAAATGAAAAACTGTTTTTT.

The V and J genes are TRBV24-1 and TRBJ2-3; possibly TRBD1 or TRBD2 for D (5 bases each). The V and J ends lost 9 bases and 2 bases respectively, with 17 bases between them. The CDR3 sequence is 15 residues long. Germline CDR1 KGHDR, CDR2 SFDVKD. CDR3 in DNA: TGTGCCACCGGGTTTTCGGGGCCCTCCACAGATACGCAGTATTTT. This encodes CATGFSGPSTDTQYF.

The J gene is TRBJ1-6, the V gene TRBV6-5, with D possibly matching TRBD1 (5 bases). The CDR3 is 13 amino acids. Trimming removed 2 bases from V and 10 bases from J, with 9 bases in between. The V gene's germline CDR1 is MNHEY and CDR2 SVGAGI. CDR3: CASSYQGGSPLHF. The CDR3 DNA sequence: TGTGCCAGCAGTTACCAGGGAGGGTCACCCCTCCACTTT.

This chain uses TRBV24-1 with TRBJ1-2, with TRBD1 matching over 9 bases. This CDR3 comprises 15 residues. The V and J ends lost 4 bases and 4 bases, in that order; junction bases with no gene match: 6. Germline V CDR1 and CDR2: KGHDR, SFDVKD. The CDR3 is CATSDRTGVGYGYTF. CDR3 nucleotide sequence: TGTGCCACCAGTGACCGGACAGGGGTCGGCTATGGCTACACCTTC.

This clonotype has ten or more counts. The gene calls are TRBV5-4 and TRBJ1-2; 8 bases match TRBD1. Trimming removed 4 bases from V and 7 bases from J; junction bases left unmatched: 12. This CDR3 has 15 residues. Germline lookup yields CDR1 SGHNT and CDR2 YYREEE (reference sequence). The CDR3 bases are TGTGCCAGCAGCAGAACCGGGACAGGAGGCTTTGGCTACACCTTC. Translated, it gives CASSRTGTGGFGYTF.

In this sample, this clonotype turned up a few times. The chain carries TRBV6-5 and TRBJ2-1; D ambiguous. Germline assignment: CDR1 MNHEY and CDR2 SVGAGI. This CDR3 spans 12 amino acids. Deletions cut 2 bases from V and 8 bases from J, with 7 bases between. The CDR3 loop is CASSYGVDEQFF. CDR3 bases: TGTGCCAGCAGTTACGGAGTGGATGAGCAGTTCTTC.

The table lists this clonotype with a few counts. The chain recombines TRBV7-9 with TRBJ2-7; no firm D call. Trimming took off 4 bases at V and 7 bases at J, with 8 bases between the two ends. Germline assignment: CDR1 SEHNR and CDR2 FQNEAQ (reference sequence). This CDR3 has 11 amino acids. CDR3 residues: CASSSPPEQYF. DNA of the CDR3: TGTGCCAGCAGCTCCCCCCCGGAGCAGTACTTC.

This sequence joins TRBV6-5 and TRBJ2-3; no definite D call. Germline values: CDR1 MNHEY, CDR2 SVGAGI. The CDR3 length is 13 residues. Trimming took 0 bases from V and 8 from J, leaving 9 bases between them. The DNA of the CDR3 is TGTGCCAGCAGTTACTCTTCGACGGTTACGCAGTATTTT. It translates to CASSYSSTVTQYF.

This clonotype was picked up one time. The V call is TRBV11-3, the J call TRBJ2-1; 12 bases are a match to TRBD2. CDR1 is SGHNT and CDR2 is YENEEA in the germline V gene. V gave up 9 bases and J gave up 1 base; unmatched junction bases: 7. The CDR3 has 16 amino acids. Written as DNA, the CDR3 is TGTGCCAGGTCTAGCGGGAGGGCCAGTTCCTACAATGAGCAGTTCTTC. Translated: CARSSGRASSYNEQFF.

The gene calls are TRBV7-3 and TRBJ2-3, with 12 bases matching TRBD2. The CDR3 has 16 amino acids. After removal of 5 bases from V and 6 bases from J, the junction contained 9 bases not matched to a gene. Germline V gene lookup returns CDR1 SGHTA and CDR2 FQGTGA. CDR3 in amino acids: CASSPASGGARDTQYF. The DNA for the CDR3 is TGTGCCAGCAGCCCAGCTAGCGGGGGGGCTAGGGATACGCAGTATTTT.